These T cell receptor beta chains were read from a single sample in a study of CD8 T cells in Susac syndrome. In TCRdb, the immunoSEQ multiplex PCR reads were re-called with MiXCR into one record per CDR3 protein. The repertoire holds 100,000 or so distinct CDR3 sequences, with about 90% as singletons. Material: CD4+ T cells from PBMCs. The receptors shown here come from a human donor in good health. The CDR3 runs from the conserved cysteine through the conserved F or W. The order of the fields is clone size, J gene, V gene, CDR3 protein. Size is stated for part of the rows, as once, few or many counts, or as a class when the clone is expanded.

.,TRBJ2-3,TRBV4-1,CASSQKQGIITDTQYF
.,TRBJ1-6,TRBV5-6,CASSLGGGVNSYNSPLHF
.,TRBJ1-2,TRBV4-3,CASSQGQGFNYGYTF
.,TRBJ1-2,TRBV20-1,CSARDDRNYGYTF
.,TRBJ2-5,TRBV20-1,CSAPGLAGGSETQYF
.,TRBJ2-5,TRBV12-3/TRBV12-4,CASMPDRNQETQYF
.,TRBJ2-2,TRBV4-3,CASSQDIPGTWAGELFF
.,TRBJ2-2,TRBV5-5,CASSLATSNGELFF
once,TRBJ1-6,TRBV19,CASSENIRRGILNSPLHF
.,TRBJ2-3,TRBV27,CASSEAGVADTQYF
.,TRBJ2-1,TRBV5-1,CASSFGGSGSHEQFF
.,TRBJ2-7,TRBV20-1,CSALRTSGTYEQYF
.,TRBJ1-2,TRBV27,CASSETDRAYGYGYTF
.,TRBJ2-2,TRBV20-1,CSARKDRATGELFF
.,TRBJ2-3,TRBV7-9,CASSLAQGADTQYF
.,TRBJ2-1,TRBV5-1,CASSLLGRDYNEQFF
.,TRBJ2-7,TRBV5-4,CTSSYQTGAYEQYF
.,TRBJ2-7,TRBV20-1,CSARGSDEQYF
.,TRBJ2-1,TRBV24-1,CATSEVGRDSYNEQFF
.,TRBJ1-2,TRBV20-1,CSATDYSRGYTF
.,TRBJ2-7,TRBV7-8,CASSPQGRAPYEQYF
once,TRBJ2-3,TRBV7-2,CASSPWTDTQYF
.,TRBJ1-1,TRBV6-2/TRBV6-3,CASSYSGGHEAFF
.,TRBJ1-2,TRBV10-3,CAIRADRSTTLYGYTF
.,TRBJ2-1,TRBV7-9,CASSPALAGGYEQFF
.,TRBJ1-5,TRBV19,CASSMFSVSNQPQHF
.,TRBJ1-6,TRBV6-2/TRBV6-3,CASSFFIPSPLHF
.,TRBJ1-2,TRBV7-8,CASSLETGGPNYGYTF